This T cell receptor (beta chain) was captured in a study of neurological immune-mediated disorders. CDR3 size: 11 residues. Germline V gene data show CDR1 as MNHNS and CDR2 as SASEGT. V was clipped by 7 bases and J by 7 bases, with 11 bases between them. This clonotype was picked up many times. Time point indicated: technical triplicate 2. TCRdb reprocessed the 5' RACE reads via MiXCR and lists one record per CDR3 protein. Of about 59,000 distinct CDR3 sequences detected, approximately 25% appear once; the ten largest clones hold about 4.5%. The chain carries TRBV6-1 and TRBJ2-7, with D perhaps matching TRBD2 (5 bases). Sequenced sample: PBMCs. This clonotype originated in a man aged 55-75 years with HTLV-1-associated myelopathy (HAM/TSP). The CDR3 loop is CASTYTGEQYF. DNA of the CDR3: TGTGCCAGCACCTATACGGGGGAGCAGTACTTC.